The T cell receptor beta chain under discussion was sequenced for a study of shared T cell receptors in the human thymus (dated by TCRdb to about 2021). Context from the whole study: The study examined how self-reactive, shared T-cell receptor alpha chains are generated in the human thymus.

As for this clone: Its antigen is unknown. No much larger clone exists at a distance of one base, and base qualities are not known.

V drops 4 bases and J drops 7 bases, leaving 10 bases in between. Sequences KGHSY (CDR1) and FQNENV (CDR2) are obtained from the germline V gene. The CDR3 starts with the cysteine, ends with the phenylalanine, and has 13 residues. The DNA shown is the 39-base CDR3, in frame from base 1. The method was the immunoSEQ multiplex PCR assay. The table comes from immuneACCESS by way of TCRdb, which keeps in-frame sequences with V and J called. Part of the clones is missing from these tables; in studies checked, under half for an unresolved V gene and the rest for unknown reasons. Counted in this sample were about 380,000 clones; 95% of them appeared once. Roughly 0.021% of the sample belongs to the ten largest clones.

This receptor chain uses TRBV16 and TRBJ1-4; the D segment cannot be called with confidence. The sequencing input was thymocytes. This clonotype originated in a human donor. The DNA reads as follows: TGTGCCAGCAGCCCCCTCGAGAGTGAAAAACTGTTTTTT. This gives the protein CASSPLESEKLFF.